This paragraph covers one T cell receptor (beta chain) sequence. This sample is drawn from a study of T-cell memory formation after mild COVID-19. Trimming took 0 bases from V and 5 from J; bases not matched to a gene: 7. Germline CDR1 is SGHTA and CDR2 is FQGNSA. This CDR3 region has 16 residues. TCRdb re-called the 5' RACE reads through MiXCR, storing one row per CDR3 protein. The sample includes hundreds of thousands of distinct CDR3 sequences, less than 9.5% of them seen just once. This TCR derives from a man in his late teens or twenties who had mild COVID-19 (a few samples of this study predate the infection). Cell type and time point are not known. The sequenced sample consisted of PBMCs or a T cell subset sorted from them (not recorded which). The chain links TRBV7-2 to TRBJ2-1; 7 bases match TRBD2. As DNA, the CDR3 is TGTGCCAGCAGCTTAGCGCGGGGAGGGGTACACAATGAGCAGTTCTTC. Its protein product is CASSLARGGVHNEQFF.